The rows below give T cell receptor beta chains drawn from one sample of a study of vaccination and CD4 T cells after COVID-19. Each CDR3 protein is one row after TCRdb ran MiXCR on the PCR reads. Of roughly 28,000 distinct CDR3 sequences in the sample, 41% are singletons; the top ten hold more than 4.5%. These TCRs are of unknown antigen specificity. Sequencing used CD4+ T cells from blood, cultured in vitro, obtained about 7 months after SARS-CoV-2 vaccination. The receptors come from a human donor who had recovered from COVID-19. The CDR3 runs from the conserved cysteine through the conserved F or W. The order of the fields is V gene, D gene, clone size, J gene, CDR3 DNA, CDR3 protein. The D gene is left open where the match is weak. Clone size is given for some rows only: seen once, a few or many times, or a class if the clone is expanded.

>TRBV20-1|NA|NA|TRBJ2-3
TGCAGTGCTCCGACGCAGACCCCATCATCCGCAGATACGCAGTATTTT
CSAPTQTPSSADTQYF
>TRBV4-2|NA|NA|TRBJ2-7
TGTGCCAGCAGCCAAGTAGGTGCATACTCCTACGAGCAGTACTTC
CASSQVGAYSYEQYF
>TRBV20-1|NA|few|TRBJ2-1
TGCAGTGCTAGGTTAGGGCTGGCGAACAATGAGCAGTTCTTC
CSARLGLANNEQFF
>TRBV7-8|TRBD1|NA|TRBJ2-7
TGTGCCAGTAATAGGCGACAGGGGGGCGAGCAGTACTTC
CASNRRQGGEQYF
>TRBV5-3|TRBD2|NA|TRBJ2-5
TGTGCCAGCAGCTTGGAACGGGAGGTACAAGAGACCCAGTACTTC
CASSLEREVQETQYF
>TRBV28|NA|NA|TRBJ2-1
TGTGCCAGCAAGGGGGAGCGGACCTACAATGAGCAGTTCTTC
CASKGERTYNEQFF
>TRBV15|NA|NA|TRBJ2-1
TGTGCCACCAGCAGAGTACTAGCAGGCCAATTTGAGCAGTTCTTC
CATSRVLAGQFEQFF
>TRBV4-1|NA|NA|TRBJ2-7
TGCGCCAGCAGCCAGAGTGGGGAGCAGTACTTC
CASSQSGEQYF
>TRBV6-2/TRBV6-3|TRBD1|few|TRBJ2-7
TGTGCCAGCTGGGACAGGGGTAACGAGCAGTACTTC
CASWDRGNEQYF
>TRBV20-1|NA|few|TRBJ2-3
TGCAGTGCTAGAGCCGACAGCACAGATACGCAGTATTTT
CSARADSTDTQYF
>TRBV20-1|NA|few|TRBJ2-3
TGCAGTGCTAGAGATCAGGGACGGGGAGCGGATACGCAGTATTTT
CSARDQGRGADTQYF
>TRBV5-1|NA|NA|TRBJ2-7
TGCGCCAGCAGCTTGGAAGGGATTGCCGACGAGCAGTACTTC
CASSLEGIADEQYF
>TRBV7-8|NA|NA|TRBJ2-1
TGTGCCAGCAGCTTAGCGTCAGGAACAGGGATCTTC
CASSLASGTGIF
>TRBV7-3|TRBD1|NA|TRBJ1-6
TGTGCCAGCAGTCCCAGGACAGGCCTCTCCTATAATTCACCCCTCCACTTT
CASSPRTGLSYNSPLHF
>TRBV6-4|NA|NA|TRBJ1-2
TGTGCCAGCAGCACCGGACACGGAATGGGCTATGGCTACACCTTC
CASSTGHGMGYGYTF
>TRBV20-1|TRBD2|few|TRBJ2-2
TGCAGTGCTAGCTCGTCGGGAGGGTATATCGGGGAGCTGTTTTTT
CSASSSGGYIGELFF
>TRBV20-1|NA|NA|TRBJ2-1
TGCAGTGCCGCCAGACTAGTGTACTACAATGAGCAGTTCTTC
CSAARLVYYNEQFF
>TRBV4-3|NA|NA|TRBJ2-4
TGCGCCAGCAGCCCTGGGCCCGGTAGAGGCAAAAACATTCAGTACTTC
CASSPGPGRGKNIQYF
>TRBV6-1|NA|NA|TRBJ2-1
TGTGCCAGCCGATTCCGGTCCCTAGGATGGAATGAGCAGTTCTTC
CASRFRSLGWNEQFF
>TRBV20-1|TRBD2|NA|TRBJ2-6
TGCAGTGCTAGCCCCCTAGCGGGACCCTGGCGAACCGGGGCCAACGTCCTGACTTTC
CSASPLAGPWRTGANVLTF
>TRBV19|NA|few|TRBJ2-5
TGTGCCAGTAGTCTTGTCAGCCAAGAGACCCAGTACTTC
CASSLVSQETQYF
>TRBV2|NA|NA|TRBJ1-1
TGTGCAAGCAGAAAGGGGGTGTCTGAAGCTTTCTTT
CASRKGVSEAFF
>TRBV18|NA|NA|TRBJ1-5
TGTGCCAGCTCACCAGGGAGCAATCAGCCCCAGCATTTT
CASSPGSNQPQHF
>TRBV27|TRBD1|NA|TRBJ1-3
TGTGCCAGCAGTTCCGCCGGGACAGGGGAAAGGGCCATATATTTT
CASSSAGTGERAIYF
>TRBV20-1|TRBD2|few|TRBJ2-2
TGCAGTGCCCCCGGGTTGGGGAGGGACACCGGGGAGCTGTTTTTT
CSAPGLGRDTGELFF
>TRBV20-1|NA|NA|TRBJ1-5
TGCAGTGCTAGAGGGACAGCCTGGCGGCATCAGCCCCAGCATTTT
CSARGTAWRHQPQHF
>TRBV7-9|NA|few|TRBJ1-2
TGTGCCAGCAGCTGGGGTCGGGCCCAGGTGGGTGGCTACACCTTC
CASSWGRAQVGGYTF